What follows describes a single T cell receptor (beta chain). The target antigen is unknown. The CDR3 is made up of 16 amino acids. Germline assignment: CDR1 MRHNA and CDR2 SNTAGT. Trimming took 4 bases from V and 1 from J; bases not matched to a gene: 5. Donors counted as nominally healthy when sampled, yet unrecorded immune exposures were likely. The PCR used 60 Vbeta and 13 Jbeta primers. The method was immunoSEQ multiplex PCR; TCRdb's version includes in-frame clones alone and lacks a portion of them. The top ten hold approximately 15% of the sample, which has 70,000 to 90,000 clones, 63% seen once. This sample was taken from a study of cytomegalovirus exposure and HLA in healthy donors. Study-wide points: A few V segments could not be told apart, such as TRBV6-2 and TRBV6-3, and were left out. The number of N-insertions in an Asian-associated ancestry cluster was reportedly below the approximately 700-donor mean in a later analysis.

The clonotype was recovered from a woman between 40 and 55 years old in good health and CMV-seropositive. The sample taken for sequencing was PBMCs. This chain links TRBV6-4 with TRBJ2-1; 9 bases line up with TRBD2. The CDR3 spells CASSASGTSSYNEQFF. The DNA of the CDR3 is TGTGCCAGCAGTGCTAGCGGGACGTCGTCCTACAATGAGCAGTTCTTC.